This entry is about one TCR beta chain. Its target is not known. The CDR3 spans 11 residues. CDR1 and CDR2 from the germline V gene are SQVTM and ANQGSEA. V was clipped by 6 bases and J by 9 bases; unmatched bases: 3. This entry comes from a study of cytomegalovirus exposure and HLA in healthy donors. Notes on the study in general: TCR beta chain V- and J-gene trimming was linked, in a later analysis, to a missense variant in DCLRE1C. A few chains linked to CMV were shown in vitro to be specific for CMV antigens.

The PCR was carried out with 60 Vbeta primers and 13 Jbeta primers. Repertoires were generated with immunoSEQ multiplex PCR, while TCRdb's copy carries only in-frame clones and drops some. The sample has more than 80,000 clones, 65% to 75% seen once; the top ten hold 14%. The V call is TRBV29-1, the J call TRBJ2-4, with TRBD2 matching 9 bases. Sequenced sample: PBMCs. The source is a woman in her sixties or seventies in good health and CMV-seropositive. The CDR3 loop is CSVGLASIQYF. CDR3 DNA sequence: TGCAGCGTGGGACTAGCAAGCATTCAGTACTTC.